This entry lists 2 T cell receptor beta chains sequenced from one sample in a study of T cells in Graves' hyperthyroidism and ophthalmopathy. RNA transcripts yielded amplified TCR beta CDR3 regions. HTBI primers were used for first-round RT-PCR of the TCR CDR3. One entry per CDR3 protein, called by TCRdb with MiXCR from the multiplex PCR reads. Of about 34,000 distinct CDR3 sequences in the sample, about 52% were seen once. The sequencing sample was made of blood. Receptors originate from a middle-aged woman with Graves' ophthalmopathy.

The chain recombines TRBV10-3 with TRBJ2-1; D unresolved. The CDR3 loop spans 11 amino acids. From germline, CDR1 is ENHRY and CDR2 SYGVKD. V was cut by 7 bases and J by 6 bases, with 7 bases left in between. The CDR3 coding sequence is TGTGCCATCAAGTACGGCAATGAGCAGTTCTTC. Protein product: CAIKYGNEQFF.

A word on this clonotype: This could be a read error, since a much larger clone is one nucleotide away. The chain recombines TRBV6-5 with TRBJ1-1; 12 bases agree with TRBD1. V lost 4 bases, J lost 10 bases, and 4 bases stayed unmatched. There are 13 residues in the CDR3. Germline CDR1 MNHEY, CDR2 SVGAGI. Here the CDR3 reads CASSSGTGGLAFF. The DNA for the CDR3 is TGTGCCAGCAGTTCCGGGACAGGGGGCCTAGCTTTCTTT.